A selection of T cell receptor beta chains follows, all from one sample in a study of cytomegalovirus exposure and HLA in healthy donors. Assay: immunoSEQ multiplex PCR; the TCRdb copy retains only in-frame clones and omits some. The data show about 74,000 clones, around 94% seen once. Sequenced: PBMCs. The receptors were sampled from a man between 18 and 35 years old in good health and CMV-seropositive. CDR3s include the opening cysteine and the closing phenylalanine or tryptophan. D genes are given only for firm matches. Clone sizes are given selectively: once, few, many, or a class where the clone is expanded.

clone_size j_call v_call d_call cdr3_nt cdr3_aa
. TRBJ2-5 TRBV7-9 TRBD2 TGTGCCAGCAGCTTAGGGCTAGCGGGAATGGAGACCCAGTACTTC CASSLGLAGMETQYF
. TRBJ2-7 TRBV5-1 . TGCGCCAGCAGCCCGGCCGGACAGCTCGGCGAGCAGTACTTC CASSPAGQLGEQYF
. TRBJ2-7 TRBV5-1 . TGCGCCAGCAGCTTAGGGACTGACTCCTACGAGCAGTACTTC CASSLGTDSYEQYF
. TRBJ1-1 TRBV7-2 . TGTGCCAGCAGCCAACATACAGCGCGGGGGGCTGAAGCTTTCTTT CASSQHTARGAEAFF
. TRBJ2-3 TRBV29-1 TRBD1 TGCAGCGTTGAAGAGGTGACAGGGGCTCGTACGCAGTATTTT CSVEEVTGARTQYF
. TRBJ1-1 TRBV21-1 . TGTGCCAGGACAGGGGGGAAAACTGAAGCTTTCTTT CARTGGKTEAFF
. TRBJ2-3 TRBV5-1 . TGCGCCAGCAGTGACCACAGGGCCGCAGATACGCAGTATTTT CASSDHRAADTQYF
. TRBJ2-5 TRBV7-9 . TGTGCCAGCAGCTTAATTCCAGGGATCGGAGAGACCCAGTACTTC CASSLIPGIGETQYF
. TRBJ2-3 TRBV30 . TGTGCCTGGAGTGAGGGACAAAGCACAGATACGCAGTATTTT CAWSEGQSTDTQYF
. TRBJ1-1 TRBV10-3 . TGTGCCATCAGTGGTTCGGGGTTCGAGGCTTTCTTT CAISGSGFEAFF
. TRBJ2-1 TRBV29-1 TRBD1 TGCAGCCTCAAGACAGGGAAGATCTACAATGAGCAGTTCTTC CSLKTGKIYNEQFF
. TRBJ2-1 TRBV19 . TGTGCCAGTAGTATAGGGGCATACAATGAGCAGTTCTTC CASSIGAYNEQFF
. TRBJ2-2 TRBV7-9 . TGTGCCAGCAGCTCCCGGGCTAGCCATAACACCGGGGAGCTGTTTTTT CASSSRASHNTGELFF
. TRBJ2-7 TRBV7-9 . TGTGCCAGCAGCTTAACAGCGGGTTCCTACGAGCAGTACTTC CASSLTAGSYEQYF
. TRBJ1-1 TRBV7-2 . TGTGCCAGCAGCTTATTCGGCCAGGCCGAAGCTTTCTTT CASSLFGQAEAFF
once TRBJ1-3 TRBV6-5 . TGTGCCAGCAGTACCTTAAGGGGGGGTGAAAACACCATATATTTT CASSTLRGGENTIYF
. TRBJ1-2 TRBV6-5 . TGTGCCAGCAGTCCCATTCAGGGAAACTACACCTTC CASSPIQGNYTF
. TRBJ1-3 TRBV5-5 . TGTGCCAGCAGCTTGCCGGGGATTGCCTCTGGAAACACCATATATTTT CASSLPGIASGNTIYF
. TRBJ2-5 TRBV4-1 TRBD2 TGCGCCAGCAGCCAGCTAGCGGGAGAGACCCAGTACTTC CASSQLAGETQYF
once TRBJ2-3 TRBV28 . TGTGCCAGCAGTTTTCAGGGGTCGACAGATACGCAGTATTTT CASSFQGSTDTQYF
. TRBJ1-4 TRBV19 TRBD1 TGTGCCAGTAACGACCCCGGACAGGGGGCGCGTAGTGAAAAACTGTTTTTT CASNDPGQGARSEKLFF
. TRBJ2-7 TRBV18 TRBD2 TGTGCCAGCTCACCACCGGCGGGAGAGGGCGAGCAGTACTTC CASSPPAGEGEQYF
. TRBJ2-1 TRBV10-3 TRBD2 TGTGCCATCAGTGAGCAGTGGCGGGGAGGGGACTACAATGAGCAGTTCTTC CAISEQWRGGDYNEQFF
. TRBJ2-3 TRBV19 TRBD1 TGTGCCAGTAGTACTCTCAGGGGACAGAGCACAGATACGCAGTATTTT CASSTLRGQSTDTQYF
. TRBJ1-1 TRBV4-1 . TGCGCCAGCAGCCCCGACATCACAATGGTCGGAGGTGAAGCTTTCTTT CASSPDITMVGGEAFF
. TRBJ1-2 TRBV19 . TGTGCCAGTGGGAGTCGGGCTGATTATGGCTACACCTTC CASGSRADYGYTF
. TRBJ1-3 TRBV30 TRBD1 TGTGCCTGGAAGACAGGGGCTGGAAACACCATATATTTT CAWKTGAGNTIYF
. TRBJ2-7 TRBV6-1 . TGTGCCAGCAGTGAAGGAGGGGGCGAGCAGTACTTC CASSEGGGEQYF
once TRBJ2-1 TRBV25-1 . TGTGCCAGCAGTGATTGGAATGACGGGAACAATGAGCAGTTCTTC CASSDWNDGNNEQFF
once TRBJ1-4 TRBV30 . TGTGCCTTAGATAGTGGTACTAATGAAAAACTGTTTTTT CALDSGTNEKLFF
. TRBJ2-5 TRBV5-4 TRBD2 TGTGCCAGCAGCGGGGGAGGACTAGACAAAGAGACCCAGTACTTC CASSGGGLDKETQYF
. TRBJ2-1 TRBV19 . TGTGCCAGTAGTAGAAGGGGGACCCTGAATGAGCAGTTCTTC CASSRRGTLNEQFF
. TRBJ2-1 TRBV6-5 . TGTGCCAGCAAAGAGGGTCTCTCCTACAATGAGCAGTTCTTC CASKEGLSYNEQFF